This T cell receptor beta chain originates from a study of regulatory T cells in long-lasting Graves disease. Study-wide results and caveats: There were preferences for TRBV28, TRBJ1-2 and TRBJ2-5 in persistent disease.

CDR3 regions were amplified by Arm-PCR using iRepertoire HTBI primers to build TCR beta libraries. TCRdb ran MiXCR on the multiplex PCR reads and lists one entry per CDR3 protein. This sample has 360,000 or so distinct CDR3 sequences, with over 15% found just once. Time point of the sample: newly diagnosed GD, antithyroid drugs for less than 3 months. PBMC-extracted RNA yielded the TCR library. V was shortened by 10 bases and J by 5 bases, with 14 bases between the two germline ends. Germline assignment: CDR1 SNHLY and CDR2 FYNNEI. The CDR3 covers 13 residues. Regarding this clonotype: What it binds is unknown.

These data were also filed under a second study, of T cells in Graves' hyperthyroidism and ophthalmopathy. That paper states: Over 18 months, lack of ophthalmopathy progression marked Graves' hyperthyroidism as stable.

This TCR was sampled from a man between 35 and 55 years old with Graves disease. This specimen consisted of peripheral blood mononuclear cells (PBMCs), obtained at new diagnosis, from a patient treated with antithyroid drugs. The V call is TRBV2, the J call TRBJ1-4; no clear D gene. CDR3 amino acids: CATGRLNNEKLFF. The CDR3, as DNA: TGTGCCACAGGACGACTAAACAATGAAAAACTGTTTTTT.